Listed here is a single TCR beta chain. What it binds is unknown. CDR1 is LNHDA, CDR2 SQIVND, per germline (reference sequence). V gave up 8 bases and J gave up 3 bases; unmatched junction bases: 6. The CDR3 is made up of 14 amino acids. The entry originates in a study of shared clonotypes between healthy human individuals. On the study more broadly: The donors, a couple of women and three men, were aged 18 to 49.

On sorted subsets, replicate PCRs used roughly 220 ng DNA, or 25,000 to 35,000 T cell genomes. Repertoires were generated with immunoSEQ multiplex PCR, while TCRdb's copy carries only in-frame clones and drops some. The profile shows about 2 million clones, 90% to 95% of them singletons. Study conclusions and caveats: Across a handful of donors, naive CD4 shared around 5.4%, naive CD8 under 4%, memory CD4 roughly 2.2%, memory CD8 0.35% to 0.5%. Researchers found naive subsets generally carried larger estimated richness than memory subsets.

The J gene is TRBJ1-5, the V gene TRBV19, with 8 bases fitting TRBD1. The receptor was isolated from a man aged 18 to 35 in good health. Sequencing used naive CD4+ T cells sorted from blood. Subset meaning: CD45RA+ positively selected. The CDR3 region has the DNA TGTGCCAGTCAAGACAGGGGTCACAATCAGCCCCAGCATTTT. This encodes CASQDRGHNQPQHF.